This T cell receptor (beta chain) comes out of a study of patients and donors after allogeneic stem cell transplantation. Each CDR3 protein gets one entry after TCRdb re-called the RT-PCR reads with MiXCR. Of hundreds of thousands of distinct CDR3 sequences in the sample, 16% were seen once. This clonotype has more than one count but fewer than ten. This CDR3 is built from 14 residues. The V segment lost 4 bases and the J segment 3 bases; nucleotides outside the gene matches: 6. Germline values: CDR1 ENHRY, CDR2 SYGVKD. The sequenced sample consisted of blood, either unsorted or a sorted T cell fraction (not recorded which). The chain couples TRBV10-3 to TRBJ2-7; 7 bases line up with TRBD1. The clonotype comes from a human donor who was either an allogeneic HSCT recipient or a stem cell or donor lymphocyte infusion donor (not recorded which). It is not recorded whose cells these are; they may come from a transplant donor. CDR3 nucleotide sequence: TGTGCCATCAGTGGTGGGGACAGCCTCTACGAGCAGTACTTC. It specifies CAISGGDSLYEQYF.